This TCR beta chain is from a study of blood T cell repertoires in COVID-19. In the original analysis: By means of reference gene primer amplification, nucleated cell counts were estimated. TCRdb's copy holds only in-frame clones and misses some; the assay was immunoSEQ multiplex PCR. Clone size and the V and J calls come from that table; the DNA yielded D and trimming. The sample has approximately 350,000 clones, approximately 88% seen once. The CDR3 extends over 16 amino acids. Germline lookup yields CDR1 MGHRA and CDR2 YSYEKL. V shed 6 bases and J 6 bases; nucleotides not matched to a gene: 10. The receptor was isolated from a man in his forties or fifties with acute or convalescent COVID-19. This chain connects TRBV4-1 to TRBJ2-2; 10 bases are shared with TRBD1. Sequencing was performed on peripheral blood. In DNA, the CDR3 is TGCGCCAGCAGATTTCCGGGACAGGGGAAGTCCGGGGAGCTGTTTTTT. It translates to CASRFPGQGKSGELFF.